This passage covers 8 T cell receptor beta chains from one sample sequenced in a study of technical replicates of blood from a handful of donors. Profiled with immunoSEQ multiplex PCR; TCRdb holds only in-frame clones, not every one. The sample records 60,000 to 90,000 clones, approximately 95% being singletons. The material sequenced was T cells isolated from PBMCs. All receptors derive from a human donor in good health.

The V and J genes are TRBV12-2 and TRBJ2-7; the tabulated D call, TRBD2, remains unverified against the DNA. TRBV12-2 has pseudogene status. This CDR3 is 16 amino acids long. The CDR3 DNA sequence: TGTGCAAGTCGCTTAGGCCGACTAGCGGGATTCTACGAGCAGTACTTC. Residues: CASRLGRLAGFYEQYF.

The V gene is TRBV18, the J gene TRBJ2-7, with 10 bases matching TRBD1. The CDR3 contains 14 residues. The V gene's germline CDR1 is KGHSH and CDR2 LQKENI. J gave up 6 bases and V 2 bases, and 4 bases lay outside the gene matches. CDR3 in amino acids: CASSPGDRGREQYF. CDR3 in DNA: TGTGCCAGCTCACCAGGGGACAGGGGACGCGAGCAGTACTTC.

J is TRBJ1-4 and V is TRBV9, with a tentative D call TRBD1 (6 bases). The V end was cut by 2 bases, the J end by 5 bases, with 13 bases between. Germline CDR1 SGDLS, CDR2 YYNGEE. The CDR3 has 15 residues. CDR3 DNA sequence: TGTGCCAGCAGCGTCACGGGACAAAGCAATGAAAAACTGTTTTTT. Translating gives CASSVTGQSNEKLFF.

The chain is built from TRBV29-1 and TRBJ1-5, with no clear D. Germline-derived CDR1 and CDR2 are SQVTM and ANQGSEA. The V end was cut by 4 bases, the J end by 3 bases, with 7 bases between. The CDR3 runs to 12 residues. This chain's CDR3 is CSVVTANQPQHF. Written as DNA, the CDR3 is TGCAGCGTTGTCACAGCCAATCAGCCCCAGCATTTT.

The genes are TRBV7-9 and TRBJ2-1; D is perhaps TRBD1 (5 bases). V lost 7 bases and J 9 bases, leaving 13 bases between the germline ends. Germline V gene sequence: CDR1 SEHNR, CDR2 FQNEAQ (reference sequence). The CDR3 spans 12 residues. The CDR3 DNA reads as TGTGCCAGCAACCTCATAGACAGTGAGCAGTTCTTC. Its protein is CASNLIDSEQFF.

J is TRBJ2-7 and V is TRBV28, with 11 positions matching TRBD2. V gave up 9 bases and J gave up 2 bases; unmatched junction bases: 12. CDR3 length: 16 residues. Germline V CDR1 and CDR2: MDHEN, SYDVKM. The chain's CDR3 is CASNPGLAGGTYEQYF. The DNA for the CDR3 is TGTGCCAGTAATCCGGGGCTAGCGGGAGGCACCTACGAGCAGTACTTC.

The CDR3 DNA reads TGTGCCAGTGACAGGGAAGAGACCCAGTACTTC. Protein product: CASDREETQYF. The rearrangement joins TRBV2 to TRBJ2-5, with TRBD1 identical over 7 bases. The CDR3 covers 11 residues. In germline, CDR1 is SNHLY, CDR2 FYNNEI. With 9 bases clipped from V and 3 bases from J, the junction kept 1 base outside the gene matches.

The chain employs TRBV5-1 and TRBJ1-1, with D possibly being TRBD1 (6 bases). V was cut by 4 bases and J by 3 bases, with 16 bases left in between. The germline V gene encodes CDR1 SGHRS and CDR2 YFSETQ. The CDR3 sequence is 15 residues long. The DNA of the CDR3 is TGCGCCAGCAGCGCAGTCCCGACAGGCGACACTGAAGCTTTCTTT. It translates to CASSAVPTGDTEAFF. Drawing the rest from reference TRBV5-1 and TRBJ1-1, the complete variable domain is KAGVTQTPRYLIKTRGQQVTLSCSPISGHRSVSWYQQTPGQGLQFLFEYFSETQRNKGNFPGRFSGRQFSNSRSEMNVSTLELGDSALYLCASSAVPTGDTEAFFGQGTRLTVV.